Listed here are 19 T cell receptor beta chains from one sample, sequenced in a study of yellow fever vaccine responses in identical twins (dated by TCRdb to 2016 to 2018). Libraries were prepared through RT-PCR. The sample was run on an Illumina HiSeq 2500. TCRdb passed the public sequencing reads through fastp at Q25 and MiXCR, retaining productive beta sequences. Rows with a matching CDR3 protein are joined into one entry that keeps the most common DNA and genes. This sample is represented by under 20,000 distinct CDR3 sequences; around 70% of them were singletons. 2.2% of the sample comes from the top ten. This sample comprised T cells from blood (PBMCs), unsorted or a sorted subset (not recorded which), obtained before or after yellow fever vaccination (not recorded which). The receptors originated from a woman aged 18-30 years who received the yellow fever vaccine. Donor details come from another sample of the same person, matched by shared clones.

The chain combines TRBV5-4 with TRBJ2-7; TRBD1 aligns across 8 bases. Germline CDR1 and CDR2: SGHNT and YYREEE (reference sequence). The CDR3 has 13 residues. J was trimmed by 2 bases and V by 4 bases; bases with no gene match: 2. The CDR3: CASSRQGTYEQYV. The CDR3 nucleotides are TGTGCCAGCAGCAGACAGGGGACCTACGAGCAGTACGTC.

This chain links TRBV6-5 with TRBJ1-6; weak D call: TRBD1 (5 bases). This CDR3 has 18 residues. Germline lookup yields CDR1 MNHEY and CDR2 SVGAGI. Trimming took 0 bases from V and 0 from J, leaving 12 bases between them. The CDR3 DNA sequence: TGTGCCAGCAGTTACTCCGGGGTGGGGGACTCCTATAATTCACCCCTCCACTTT. Protein: CASSYSGVGDSYNSPLHF.

V usage is TRBV29-1 and J usage is TRBJ2-1; 9 bases map to TRBD2. Germline lookup yields CDR1 SQVTM and CDR2 ANQGSEA. The CDR3 is 15 amino acids. Germline trimming cut 4 bases from V and 9 bases from J; bases unmatched to any gene: 13. The CDR3 DNA sequence: TGCAGCGTTGTTTCGGCTAGCGGGATTCTGAGTGAGCAGTTCTTC. Its translation: CSVVSASGILSEQFF.

This clonotype has just one count. The chain recombines TRBV6-1 with TRBJ2-1; D unclear. The V end was cut by 5 bases, the J end by 7 bases, with 12 bases between. The CDR3 spans 13 residues. Germline V gene data show CDR1 as MNHNS and CDR2 as SASEGT. CDR3 bases: TGTGCCAGCAGTAAACCAGGATTGAATGAGCAGTTCTTC. Translation: CASSKPGLNEQFF.

This chain uses TRBV4-1 with TRBJ2-3; 10 bases are shared with TRBD2. The V gene end was trimmed by 4 bases and the J gene end by 6 bases; junction bases not matched to a gene: 7. CDR1 and CDR2 (germline): MGHRA, YSYEKL. The CDR3 extends over 15 amino acids. The CDR3 region has the DNA TGCGCCAGCAGCCCTAGCGGGAGTGGCGTCGATACGCAGTATTTT. Translated: CASSPSGSGVDTQYF.

This clonotype has just a few counts. This chain joins TRBV2 and TRBJ2-3, with D unresolved. This CDR3 comprises 15 residues. Germline CDR1 SNHLY, CDR2 FYNNEI. V was pared by 4 bases and J by 2 bases, with 13 bases between. The CDR3 is CASSVDGVLTDTQYF. DNA for the CDR3: TGTGCCAGCAGTGTGGATGGAGTGCTCACAGATACGCAGTATTTT. The complete variable domain, with remaining parts taken from reference TRBV2 and TRBJ2-3, reads EPEVTQTPSHQVTQMGQEVILRCVPISNHLYFYWYRQILGQKVEFLVSFYNNEISEKSEIFDDQFSVERPDGSNFTLKIRSTKLEDSAMYFCASSVDGVLTDTQYFGPGTRLTVL.

The CDR3 bases are TGCAGTGCTAGAGATATGCGGAATGAGCAGTTCTTC. This sequence encodes CSARDMRNEQFF. The chain has TRBV20-1 and TRBJ2-1; D remains unclear. CDR1 is DFQATT, CDR2 SNEGSKA, per germline (reference sequence). Trimming took 0 bases from V and 7 from J, leaving 7 bases between them. The CDR3 has 12 amino acids.

The chain recombines TRBV4-1 with TRBJ2-1, with D uncertain. Germline loops: CDR1 MGHRA, CDR2 YSYEKL. Deletions cut 4 bases from V and 8 bases from J, with 9 bases between. CDR3 length equals 12 residues. CDR3 sequence reads: CASSRIGDEQFF. CDR3 sequence (DNA): TGCGCCAGCAGCCGGATAGGCGATGAGCAGTTCTTC.

The rearrangement uses TRBV2 and TRBJ2-7, with a tentative D call TRBD1 (6 bases). Trimming removed 9 bases from V and 0 bases from J, with 9 bases in between. This CDR3 has 12 amino acids. Germline V gives CDR1 SNHLY, CDR2 FYNNEI. The CDR3 DNA sequence: TGTGCCAGTACAGGGTCCTCCTACGAGCAGTACGTC. It yields the protein CASTGSSYEQYV.

CDR3 region: CASSSPLTGNTEAFF. DNA for the CDR3: TGTGCCAGCAGTTCCCCTTTGACAGGTAACACTGAAGCTTTCTTT. The J gene is TRBJ1-1, the V gene TRBV28; possible D gene TRBD1, 6 bases. Germline V gives CDR1 MDHEN, CDR2 SYDVKM. This CDR3 comprises 15 residues. V dropped 4 bases and J dropped 2 bases, with 14 bases sitting between them.

The gene calls are TRBV11-1 and TRBJ1-2, with D perhaps TRBD1 (5 bases). Germline V gene data show CDR1 as SGHAT and CDR2 as FQDESV (reference sequence). Trimming removed 3 bases at V and 7 bases at J, with 18 bases between. This CDR3 region has 15 residues. The DNA for the CDR3 is TGTGCCAGCAGCTTCCCCCCGGTTTATGGGGGTGGCTACACCTTC. Its translation: CASSFPPVYGGGYTF.

The chain couples TRBV4-1 to TRBJ1-3; 7 bases agree with TRBD1. The J segment lost 0 bases and the V segment lost 4 bases, leaving 3 bases of the junction unmatched. Germline-derived CDR1 and CDR2 are MGHRA and YSYEKL. The CDR3 is 15 amino acids. The CDR3 DNA reads as TGCGCCAGCAGCCCGGGACAGCTCTCTGGAAACACCATATATTTT. This codes for CASSPGQLSGNTIYF.

This clonotype has only one observation. This chain links TRBV10-1 with TRBJ2-2, with 8 nucleotides matching TRBD1. Germline CDR1 is WNHNN and CDR2 is SYGVQD (reference sequence). The CDR3 sequence is 14 residues long. V was pared by 3 bases and J by 4 bases, with 1 base of the junction left unmatched. CDR3 DNA: TGCGCCAGCAGTGACAGGGGGCGCACCGGGGAGCTGTTTTTT. Protein product: CASSDRGRTGELFF.

This clonotype was found a few times. The chain links TRBV13 to TRBJ2-3, with 7 bases aligning to TRBD2. The V and J ends lost 5 bases and 4 bases, in that order; junction bases with no gene match: 9. The CDR3 loop spans 15 amino acids. Germline V lookup: CDR1 PRHDT, CDR2 FYEKMQ (reference sequence). The CDR3 spells CASSLSLALADTQYF. The CDR3, as DNA: TGTGCCAGCAGCCTCTCACTAGCGTTGGCAGATACGCAGTATTTT. Full variable domain (rest looked up from reference TRBV13 and TRBJ2-3): AAGVIQSPRHLIKEKRETATLKCYPIPRHDTVYWYQQGPGQDPQFLISFYEKMQSDKGSIPDRFSAQQFSDYHSELNMSSLELGDSALYFCASSLSLALADTQYFGPGTRLTVL.

This chain connects TRBV9 to TRBJ2-3; D call uncertain. Trimming removed 0 bases from V and 1 base from J, with 12 bases in between. The CDR3 has 16 amino acids. Germline-derived CDR1 and CDR2 are SGDLS and YYNGEE. CDR3 amino acids: CASSVGAVVGTDTQYF. The CDR3 DNA reads TGTGCCAGCAGCGTAGGGGCGGTGGTAGGCACAGATACGCAGTATTTT.

The rearrangement links TRBV3-1 to TRBJ1-1, with D uncertain. This CDR3 comprises 13 residues. Per germline, CDR1 LGHDT and CDR2 YNNKEL (reference sequence). The V end lost 4 bases, the J end lost 5 bases, and 11 bases lay between the germline ends. The CDR3 nucleotides read TGTGCCAGCAGCCCTCGACACGAAACTGAAGCTTTCTTT. Translation gives CASSPRHETEAFF.

The CDR3 DNA is TGTGCCAGCAGTGCCCCCGGGACCCATGAGCAGTTCTTC. The encoded protein is CASSAPGTHEQFF. The chain joins TRBV11-1 to TRBJ2-1; tentatively, D is TRBD1 or TRBD2 (5 bases each). Germline CDR1 and CDR2: SGHAT and FQDESV (reference sequence). The CDR3 extends over 13 amino acids. Trimming shortened V by 6 bases and J by 8 bases, and 14 bases separated the two germline ends.

This chain links TRBV11-1 with TRBJ2-2, with D perhaps TRBD2 (5 bases). Trimming took off 5 bases at V and 2 bases at J, with 12 bases between the two ends. This CDR3 has 15 residues. Germline V CDR1 and CDR2: SGHAT, FQDESV (reference sequence). The CDR3 nucleotides read TGTGCCAGCAGCCGACTACCCATAAACACCGGGGAGCTGTTTTTT. Translated, it gives CASSRLPINTGELFF.

Only one count was recorded for this clonotype. The chain is built from TRBV2 and TRBJ1-5, with a weak D call TRBD1 (5 bases). Germline assignment: CDR1 SNHLY and CDR2 FYNNEI. This CDR3 comprises 14 residues. The V and J ends lost 7 bases and 6 bases respectively, with 16 bases between them. The CDR3 sequence: CASTGQTLGQPQHF. The CDR3 DNA sequence: TGTGCCAGCACAGGGCAGACCCTCGGTCAGCCCCAGCATTTT. Full variable domain (missing parts from reference TRBV2 and TRBJ1-5): EPEVTQTPSHQVTQMGQEVILRCVPISNHLYFYWYRQILGQKVEFLVSFYNNEISEKSEIFDDQFSVERPDGSNFTLKIRSTKLEDSAMYFCASTGQTLGQPQHFGDGTRLSIL.